Listed below are T cell receptor beta chains from one sample, sequenced in a study of T-cell memory formation after mild COVID-19. TCRdb reprocessed the 5' RACE reads via MiXCR and lists one record per CDR3 protein. Among fewer than 250,000 distinct CDR3 sequences listed, around 25% were seen once. The sample consisted of PBMCs or a T cell subset sorted from them (not recorded which). These receptor sequences come from an adult woman who had mild COVID-19 (a few samples of this study predate the infection). Cell type and time point are not known. The conserved cysteine and the conserved F or W are not part of the CDR3 here. A D gene is named only where the DNA matches it firmly.

CDR3: SASRRDRVGQY; J: TRBJ2-7; D: TRBD1; V: TRBV20-1
CDR3: ASNPRQSTDTQY; J: TRBJ2-3; D: NA; V: TRBV5-5
CDR3: ASSVAGGSANEKLF; J: TRBJ1-4; D: NA; V: TRBV9
CDR3: ASSEAGFDRRANYGYT; J: TRBJ1-2; D: NA; V: TRBV6-1
CDR3: SARVPGLAGGTDTQY; J: TRBJ2-3; D: TRBD2; V: TRBV20-1
CDR3: ASSVGLAGIEQY; J: TRBJ2-7; D: TRBD2; V: TRBV5-4
CDR3: ASSKQGFTTDTQY; J: TRBJ2-3; D: NA; V: TRBV9
CDR3: ASSQDAGTGNQPQH; J: TRBJ1-5; D: TRBD1; V: TRBV3-1
CDR3: ASSSGRQGASYEQY; J: TRBJ2-7; D: TRBD1; V: TRBV7-8
CDR3: ATSARGDPNYGYT; J: TRBJ1-2; D: NA; V: TRBV24-1
CDR3: ASSPTSGRTDTQY; J: TRBJ2-3; D: TRBD2; V: TRBV11-2
CDR3: SAGGGSVGPSYEQY; J: TRBJ2-7; D: NA; V: TRBV20-1
CDR3: ASSVSGTSTDTQY; J: TRBJ2-3; D: NA; V: TRBV9
CDR3: SVAKTRRESQY; J: TRBJ2-5; D: NA; V: TRBV29-1
CDR3: ASSFSGDRAATQY; J: TRBJ2-5; D: NA; V: TRBV5-1
CDR3: AWSVRGLNTEAF; J: TRBJ1-1; D: NA; V: TRBV30
CDR3: ASSLGLGRGQPQH; J: TRBJ1-5; D: NA; V: TRBV7-2
CDR3: ASSFGVAGPVGNEQF; J: TRBJ2-1; D: TRBD2; V: TRBV7-8
CDR3: ASSQDRQGYEQY; J: TRBJ2-7; D: TRBD1; V: TRBV4-3
CDR3: ASSLDPPGTGELF; J: TRBJ2-2; D: NA; V: TRBV5-1
CDR3: ASSLATTPGHVF; J: TRBJ1-1; D: NA; V: TRBV7-9
CDR3: ASSQAGPRTGELF; J: TRBJ2-2; D: NA; V: TRBV4-1
CDR3: ASSLALRVAGDYNEQF; J: TRBJ2-1; D: TRBD2; V: TRBV7-9
CDR3: ASSQGDSRNTGELF; J: TRBJ2-2; D: NA; V: TRBV4-2
CDR3: ASSVDGDQPQH; J: TRBJ1-5; D: NA; V: TRBV9
CDR3: ASSVGRNYGYT; J: TRBJ1-2; D: NA; V: TRBV12-3/TRBV12-4
CDR3: ASSARDSRYNEQF; J: TRBJ2-1; D: TRBD1; V: TRBV7-8
CDR3: ASIRTGQQDTQY; J: TRBJ2-3; D: TRBD1; V: TRBV2
CDR3: ASSPNRGGFLNEQF; J: TRBJ2-1; D: TRBD2; V: TRBV3-1
CDR3: ASSSTQGAGDYGYT; J: TRBJ1-2; D: TRBD1; V: TRBV11-2
CDR3: ASSFFAGGTGGGYT; J: TRBJ1-2; D: TRBD1; V: TRBV12-3/TRBV12-4
CDR3: SVEPPLGLAGVEETQY; J: TRBJ2-5; D: TRBD2; V: TRBV29-1
CDR3: SARKGDRGLHEQF; J: TRBJ2-1; D: TRBD1; V: TRBV20-1
CDR3: ASSELARETQY; J: TRBJ2-5; D: TRBD2; V: TRBV12-3/TRBV12-4
CDR3: SVVTGNYGYT; J: TRBJ1-2; D: NA; V: TRBV29-1
CDR3: ASSFLGAYEQY; J: TRBJ2-7; D: NA; V: TRBV12-3/TRBV12-4
CDR3: ASSRDSNTEAF; J: TRBJ1-1; D: TRBD1; V: TRBV7-2